The 24 T cell receptor beta chains in this list originate from one sample, sequenced in a study of memory CD8 T cells in hepatitis C reinfection. The time point was: peak reinfection, 3 to 8 weeks after reinfection detection. TCR sequencing was done directly ex vivo on sorted cells, without expansion in vitro. The repertoire was sequenced with immunoSEQ multiplex PCR; TCRdb's copy has only in-frame clones and lacks some. The sample lists 35,000 to 55,000 clones; over 75% were seen once. The sample was naive CD8+ T cells sorted from blood. The receptors stem from a man younger than 30 with hepatitis C virus infection.

This clone was counted between two and nine times. This CDR3 reads CASSLTANEQYV. The CDR3 bases are TGCGCCAGCAGCTTGACAGCAAACGAGCAGTACGTC. This sequence joins TRBV5-1 and TRBJ2-7; unclear D gene. This CDR3 comprises 12 residues. V was pared by 1 base and J by 5 bases, with 7 bases between. Germline-derived CDR1 and CDR2 are SGHRS and YFSETQ.

The genes are TRBV29-1 and TRBJ1-1, with 7 positions matching TRBD1. The J segment lost 4 bases and the V segment lost 5 bases, leaving 13 bases of the junction unmatched. CDR3 length: 15 residues. The V gene's germline CDR1 is SQVTM and CDR2 ANQGSEA. CDR3 amino acids: CSVLIRQGISTEAFF. The CDR3 region has the DNA TGCAGCGTTCTCATCCGACAGGGAATTAGCACTGAAGCTTTCTTT.

This chain links TRBV19 with TRBJ1-6; D unclear. Germline CDR1 and CDR2: LNHDA and SQIVND (reference sequence). The CDR3 has 13 residues. Trimming stripped 5 bases from V and 9 bases from J, with 11 bases between. As DNA, the CDR3 is TGTGCCAGTAGTGTAACAAAAAGTTCACCCCTCCACTTT. This codes for CASSVTKSSPLHF. The full variable domain, in which reference TRBV19 and TRBJ1-6 provide the parts outside the CDR3, is DGGITQSPKYLFRKEGQNVTLSCEQNLNHDAMYWYRQDPGQGLRLIYYSQIVNDFQKGDIAEGYSVSREKKESFPLTVTSAQKNPTAFYLCASSVTKSSPLHFGNGTRLTVT.

The V call is TRBV6-1, the J call TRBJ1-6; 7 bases map to TRBD1. This CDR3 spans 17 amino acids. From germline, CDR1 is MNHNS and CDR2 SASEGT. V was pared by 1 base and J by 5 bases, with 8 bases of the junction left unmatched. The DNA of the CDR3 is TGTGCCAGCAGTGAAGTGGAGGGGGCAATGGATAATTCACCCCTCCACTTT. Translating gives CASSEVEGAMDNSPLHF.

V is TRBV6-1 and J is TRBJ2-5; 9 bases map to TRBD1. V trimming: 3 bases; J trimming: 2 bases; junction bases outside the gene matches: 10. Germline-derived CDR1 and CDR2 are MNHNS and SASEGT. This CDR3 has 17 amino acids. The CDR3 nucleotides read TGTGCCAGCAGTGATAGGACAGGGGAGGGAGGGCAAGAGACCCAGTACTTC. Its protein is CASSDRTGEGGQETQYF.

The CDR3 DNA sequence: TGTGCCAGCAGTGAAGGTTGGGGCTTGAACACTGAAGCTTTCTTT. It is translated as CASSEGWGLNTEAFF. The chain links TRBV2 to TRBJ1-1; the D gene is possibly TRBD1 (5 bases). CDR1 and CDR2 from the germline V gene are SNHLY and FYNNEI. The CDR3 covers 15 residues. V was clipped by 1 base and J by 0 bases, with 9 bases between them.

The CDR3 DNA reads TGTGCCAGCAGCCTTGGGACTGCCTACGAGCAGTACTTC. This sequence encodes CASSLGTAYEQYF. The genes are TRBV27 and TRBJ2-5; the D gene is possibly TRBD2 (6 bases). The DNA end favors TRBJ2-7, so the J call may be wrong. CDR3 size: 13 residues. CDR1 is MNHEY, CDR2 SMNVEV, per germline (reference sequence).

The chain has TRBV11-2 and TRBJ2-1, with TRBD2 identical over 13 bases. CDR3 length: 13 residues. With 5 bases clipped from V and 15 bases from J, the junction kept 7 bases outside the gene matches. Germline CDR1 and CDR2: SGHAT and FQNNGV. The DNA for the CDR3 is TGTGCCAGCAGCCCTACTAGCGGGGGGGCGGCGTTCTTC. It is translated as CASSPTSGGAAFF. Variable domain in full (rest from reference TRBV11-2 and TRBJ2-1): EAGVAQSPRYKIIEKRQSVAFWCNPISGHATLYWYQQILGQGPKLLIQFQNNGVVDDSQLPKDRFSAERLKGVDSTLKIQPAKLEDSAVYLCASSPTSGGAAFFGPGTRLTVL.

V usage is TRBV30 and J usage is TRBJ2-3, with 10 bases lining up with TRBD1. This CDR3 is 14 amino acids long. Germline CDR1 reads GTSNPN; CDR2 reads SVGIG (reference sequence). V dropped 3 bases and J dropped 6; count of bases not matched to a gene: 6. DNA of the CDR3: TGTGCCTGGAGCCCCGGGACAGGGGACGATACGCAGTATTTT. This translates into CAWSPGTGDDTQYF.

The J gene is TRBJ2-7, the V gene TRBV25-1; D is unclear. CDR3 length: 11 residues. Germline V gives CDR1 MGHDK, CDR2 SYGVNS. Trimming stripped 8 bases from V and 2 bases from J, with 7 bases between. The chain's CDR3 is CASGPTYEQYF. The CDR3 DNA reads as TGTGCCAGCGGGCCCACCTACGAGCAGTACTTC.

The rearrangement uses TRBV7-3 and TRBJ1-2; 7 bases are shared with TRBD1. With V trimmed by 5 bases and J by 0 bases, 9 bases remained unmatched. The CDR3 totals 16 residues. Germline V gives CDR1 SGHTA, CDR2 FQGTGA. The CDR3 DNA reads as TGTGCCAGCAGCCTCTTCGGACAGGTAACTAACTATGGCTACACCTTC. Translating gives CASSLFGQVTNYGYTF. Full variable domain (rest looked up from reference TRBV7-3 and TRBJ1-2): GAGVSQTPSNKVTEKGKYVELRCDPISGHTALYWYRQSLGQGPEFLIYFQGTGAADDSGLPNDRFFAVRPEGSVSTLKIQRTERGDSAVYLCASSLFGQVTNYGYTFGSGTRLTVV.

The V call is TRBV23-1, the J call TRBJ2-5; D might be TRBD1 (6 bases). TRBV23-1 is an ORF; its function is uncertain. V gave up 2 bases and J gave up 5 bases, with 21 bases separating them. This CDR3 is 17 amino acids long. The CDR3 reads CASSQPYSGVMRETQYF. The CDR3 nucleotides read TGCGCCAGCAGTCAACCCTATTCAGGGGTCATGCGGGAGACCCAGTACTTC.

The V call is TRBV13, the J call TRBJ2-7; 10 bases map to TRBD2. CDR1 and CDR2 from the germline V gene are PRHDT and FYEKMQ (reference sequence). The CDR3 extends over 16 amino acids. The trim removed 5 bases at V and 1 base at J, leaving 8 bases unmatched. DNA for the CDR3: TGTGCCAGCAGCCCTAGCGGGAGACCCCTATCCTACGAGCAGTACTTC. Residues: CASSPSGRPLSYEQYF.

V is TRBV10-1 and J is TRBJ2-1, with 9 positions matching TRBD2. V lost 3 bases to trimming and J lost 7 bases; unmatched junction nucleotides: 4. Per germline, CDR1 WNHNN and CDR2 SYGVQD (reference sequence). This CDR3 spans 14 amino acids. In nucleotides, the CDR3 is TGCGCCAGCAGTGACGGCGGGAGGGAAAATGAGCAGTTCTTC. Protein: CASSDGGRENEQFF.

This chain joins TRBV29-1 and TRBJ1-1; D is unclear. Trimming pared 3 bases from V and 4 bases from J, leaving 6 bases between. Germline-derived CDR1 and CDR2 are SQVTM and ANQGSEA. The CDR3 consists of 11 residues. CDR3 sequence: CSVDLGTEAFF. The CDR3 nucleotides read TGCAGCGTTGATCTAGGCACTGAAGCTTTCTTT.

The J gene is TRBJ2-7, the V gene TRBV6-5; D possibly corresponds to TRBD2 (5 bases). Per germline, CDR1 MNHEY and CDR2 SVGAGI. This CDR3 has 13 residues. Trimming shortened V by 5 bases and J by 3 bases, and 11 bases separated the two germline ends. The CDR3 loop is CASSEGKIYEQYV. In DNA, the CDR3 is TGTGCCAGCAGTGAGGGCAAGATCTACGAGCAGTACGTC.

This rearrangement joins TRBV7-9 to TRBJ2-2; no reliable D call. Looked up from germline, CDR1 is SEHNR and CDR2 is FQNEAQ (reference sequence). CDR3 length: 14 residues. V was trimmed by 0 bases and J by 6 bases, leaving 8 bases between them. CDR3 DNA sequence: TGTGCCAGCAGCTTAGCCCACGCGGCCGGGGAGCTGTTTTTT. Encoded protein: CASSLAHAAGELFF.

In this sample, this clone turned up a few times. V is TRBV6-1 and J is TRBJ1-1; D remains unclear. Germline CDR1 MNHNS, CDR2 SASEGT. Trimming shortened V by 1 base and J by 2 bases, and 8 bases separated the two germline ends. The CDR3 consists of 14 residues. The CDR3 here is CASSEGRGNTEAFF. Here the CDR3 DNA reads TGTGCCAGCAGTGAAGGACGGGGTAACACTGAAGCTTTCTTT.

The chain joins TRBV7-6 to TRBJ2-1, with D perhaps matching TRBD1 (5 bases). CDR3 length equals 15 residues. Deletions cut 3 bases from V and 7 bases from J, with 16 bases between. Germline loops: CDR1 SGHVS, CDR2 FNYEAQ. As DNA, the CDR3 is TGTGCCAGCAGCTTCCGGCAGGGCCGGCCGAATGAGCAGTTCTTC. It yields the protein CASSFRQGRPNEQFF.

The chain employs TRBV10-3 and TRBJ2-7; TRBD2 aligns across 11 bases. The CDR3 spans 16 residues. Unmatched junction bases numbered 7, after V lost 4 bases and J lost 2 bases. Looked up from germline, CDR1 is ENHRY and CDR2 is SYGVKD. CDR3 region: CAISGAGLADPYEQYF. The CDR3 DNA is TGTGCCATCAGTGGCGCGGGACTAGCGGACCCCTACGAGCAGTACTTC.

This sequence joins TRBV7-9 and TRBJ2-3, with 10 bases lining up with TRBD2. CDR1 is SEHNR and CDR2 is FQNEAQ in the germline V gene (reference sequence). The CDR3 spans 15 residues. V lost 0 bases to trimming and J lost 4 bases; unmatched junction nucleotides: 1. The CDR3 nucleotides read TGTGCCAGCAGCTTAGCCAGCGGGGGGGCAGATACGCAGTATTTT. It specifies CASSLASGGADTQYF.

This chain uses TRBV28 with TRBJ2-5; the match to TRBD1 covers 7 bases. The germline gives CDR1 MDHEN, CDR2 SYDVKM. J gave up 6 bases and V 9 bases, and 19 bases lay outside the gene matches. The CDR3 has 16 residues. The CDR3 DNA sequence: TGTGCCAGAATAGGGATTCGAAGGGGGCTCGGGAAGACCCAGTACTTC. Translating gives CARIGIRRGLGKTQYF. Together with reference TRBV28 and TRBJ2-5, the CDR3 gives the full variable domain: DVKVTQSSRYLVKRTGEKVFLECVQDMDHENMFWYRQDPGLGLRLIYFSYDVKMKEKGDIPEGYSVSREKKERFSLILESASTNQTSMYLCARIGIRRGLGKTQYFGPGTRLLVL.

The chain links TRBV10-3 to TRBJ2-1; TRBD2 agrees at 14 bases. This CDR3 is built from 18 residues. Germline assignment: CDR1 ENHRY and CDR2 SYGVKD. The V gene end was trimmed by 10 bases and the J gene end by 8 bases; junction bases not matched to a gene: 19. CDR3 sequence reads: CATSQWTSGGNGRDEQFF. The CDR3 DNA reads as TGTGCCACCTCCCAATGGACTAGCGGGGGGAATGGCAGAGATGAGCAGTTCTTC.

This clone was detected only once. The V and J genes are TRBV21-1 and TRBJ2-1; TRBD2 is taken as the D call from the table, unchecked against the DNA. TRBV21-1 is shown as a pseudogene. The CDR3 sequence is 17 residues long. CDR3 loop: CASSNLKRESSYNEQFF. The CDR3 DNA sequence: TGTGCCAGCAGCAACTTAAAGCGGGAGAGCTCCTACAATGAGCAGTTCTTC.